This T cell receptor beta chain was observed in a study of response to subunit inactivated influenza vaccine. Whole-study findings and limits: Authors suggested few new T cells are recruited by each seasonal influenza vaccination.

Remarks on this clonotype: What it binds is not known.

From the RT-PCR reads, TCRdb called clonotypes with MiXCR, one entry per CDR3 protein. The sample lists 500,000 or so distinct CDR3 sequences, about 15% occurring once. Between the trimmed V and J ends, which lost 0 bases and 3 bases, there was a span of 5 bases. Germline loops: CDR1 SGHTA, CDR2 FQGNSA. The CDR3 has 14 residues. This receptor was taken from a man between 50 and 75 years old who received an inactivated influenza vaccine. The specimen was CD4+ T cells sorted from PBMCs, collected less than 25 months after vaccination. The chain joins TRBV7-2 to TRBJ2-2; D not resolved. The CDR3 reads CASSLALDTGELFF. In nucleotides, the CDR3 is TGTGCCAGCAGCTTAGCTCTGGACACCGGGGAGCTGTTTTTT.